The T cell receptor beta chain described here comes from a study of shared clonotypes between healthy human individuals. Study-wide findings and caveats: Sequencing depth was a factor that was expected to affect clonotype sharing among donors.

Here immunoSEQ multiplex PCR was the method, and the copy in TCRdb shows in-frame clones only, minus some. The sample includes some 1.5 million clones, roughly 96% of them seen just once. Remarks on this clone: Its antigen is still unknown.

The source is a man under 40 in good health. The sequenced sample consisted of naive CD4+ T cells sorted from blood. Regarding subset: CD45RA+ positively selected.

The CDR3 here is CASSYMGGSTYEQYF. The CDR3 coding sequence is TGTGCCAGCAGTTATATGGGGGGCTCGACCTACGAGCAGTACTTC. This chain joins TRBV6-6 and TRBJ2-7; D possibly uses TRBD1 or TRBD2 (6 bases each). In germline, CDR1 is MNHNY, CDR2 SVGAGI (reference sequence). The CDR3 is made up of 15 amino acids. Trimming cost V 3 bases and J 2 bases, with 14 bases left between them.